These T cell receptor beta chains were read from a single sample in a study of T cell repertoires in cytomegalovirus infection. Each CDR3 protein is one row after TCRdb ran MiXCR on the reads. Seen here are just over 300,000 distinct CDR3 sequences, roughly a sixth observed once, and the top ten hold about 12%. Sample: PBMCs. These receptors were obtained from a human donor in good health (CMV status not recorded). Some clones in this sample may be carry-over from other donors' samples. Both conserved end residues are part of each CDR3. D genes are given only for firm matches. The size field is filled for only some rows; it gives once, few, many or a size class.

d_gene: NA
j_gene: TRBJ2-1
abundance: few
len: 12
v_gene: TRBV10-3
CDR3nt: TGTGCCACTTCACTAGATCTTAATGAGCAGTTCTTC
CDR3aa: CATSLDLNEQFF

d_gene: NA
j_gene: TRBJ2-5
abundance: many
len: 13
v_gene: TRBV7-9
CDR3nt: TGTGCCAGCAGCTTACGGGACCGAGAGACCCAGTACTTC
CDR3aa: CASSLRDRETQYF

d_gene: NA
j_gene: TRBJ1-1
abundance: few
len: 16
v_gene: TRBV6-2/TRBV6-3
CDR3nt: TGTGCCAGCAGTTATCTTGACCTGGGGTTGAACACTGAAGCTTTCTTT
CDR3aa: CASSYLDLGLNTEAFF

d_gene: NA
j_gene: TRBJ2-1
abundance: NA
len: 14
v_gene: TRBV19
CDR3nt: TGTGCCAGTAGTATCGGGCAGGGGGGTGCTGAGCAGTTCTTC
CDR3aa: CASSIGQGGAEQFF

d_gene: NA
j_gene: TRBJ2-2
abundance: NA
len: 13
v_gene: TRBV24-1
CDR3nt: TGTGCCACCAGTGTCATGGAAACCGGGGAGCTGTTTTTT
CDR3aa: CATSVMETGELFF

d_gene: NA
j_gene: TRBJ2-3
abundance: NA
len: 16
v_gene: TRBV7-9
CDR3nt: TGTGCCAGCAGCCCCCTGGGGGGGGGCCGCACAGATACGCAGTATTTT
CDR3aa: CASSPLGGGRTDTQYF

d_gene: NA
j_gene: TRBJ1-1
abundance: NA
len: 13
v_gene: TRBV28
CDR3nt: TGTGCCAGCAGACGGGGGGGTGCCACTGAAGCTTTCTTT
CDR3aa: CASRRGGATEAFF

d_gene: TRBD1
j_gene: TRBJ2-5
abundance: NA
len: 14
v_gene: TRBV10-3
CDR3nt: TGTGCCATCAGCGAGACAGGGCTGGCGGAGACCCAGTACTTC
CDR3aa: CAISETGLAETQYF

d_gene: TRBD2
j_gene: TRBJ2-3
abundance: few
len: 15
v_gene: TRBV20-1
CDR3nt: TGCAGTGCTAGAGCGACTAGCGGGGGAACAGATACGCAGTATTTT
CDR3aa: CSARATSGGTDTQYF

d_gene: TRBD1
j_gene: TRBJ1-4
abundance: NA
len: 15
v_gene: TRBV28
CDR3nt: TGTGCCAGCAGTTTAGGGGACAGGGAGAGCAGAAAACTGTTTTTT
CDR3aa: CASSLGDRESRKLFF

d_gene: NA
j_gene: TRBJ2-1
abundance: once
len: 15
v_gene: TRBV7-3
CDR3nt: TGTGCCAGCAGCTTAACGGGCCATGACGGAAAGGAGCAGTTCTTC
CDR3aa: CASSLTGHDGKEQFF

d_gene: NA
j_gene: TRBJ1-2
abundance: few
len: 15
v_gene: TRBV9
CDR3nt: TGTGCCAGCAGCGTAAACCGCGAGATTAACTATGGCTACACCTTC
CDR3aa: CASSVNREINYGYTF

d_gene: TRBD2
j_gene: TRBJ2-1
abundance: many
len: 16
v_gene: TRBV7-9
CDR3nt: TGTGCCAGCACTGGATTGGGAGGGCTTTCGATGAATGAGCAGTTCTTC
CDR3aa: CASTGLGGLSMNEQFF

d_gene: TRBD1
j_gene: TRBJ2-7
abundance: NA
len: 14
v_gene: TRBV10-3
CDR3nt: TGTGCCATCGGCAGACAGGGGGAACCCTACGAGCAGTACTTC
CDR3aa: CAIGRQGEPYEQYF

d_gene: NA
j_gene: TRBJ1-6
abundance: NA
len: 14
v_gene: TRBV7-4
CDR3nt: TGTGCCAGCAGCCCTCGGGAAGTCAATTCACCCCTCCACTTT
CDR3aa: CASSPREVNSPLHF

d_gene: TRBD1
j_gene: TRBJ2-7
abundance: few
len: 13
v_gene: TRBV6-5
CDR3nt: TGTGCCAGCAGGGGACAGGGCCGGTACGAGCAGTACTTC
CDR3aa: CASRGQGRYEQYF

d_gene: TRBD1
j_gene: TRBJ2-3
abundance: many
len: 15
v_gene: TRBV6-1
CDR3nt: TGTGCCAGCAGTTTAGGACAGGGGCAAATTGATACGCAGTATTTT
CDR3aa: CASSLGQGQIDTQYF

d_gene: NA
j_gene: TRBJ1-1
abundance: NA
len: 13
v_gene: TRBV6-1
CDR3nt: TGTGCCGGGAACAGGGTGGATAAAGGAGGAGCTTTCTTT
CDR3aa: CAGNRVDKGGAFF

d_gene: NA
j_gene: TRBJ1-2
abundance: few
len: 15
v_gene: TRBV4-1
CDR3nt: TGCGCCAGCAGCCAAGACGGACAGTTCTCTAGTGGCTACACCTTC
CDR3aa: CASSQDGQFSSGYTF

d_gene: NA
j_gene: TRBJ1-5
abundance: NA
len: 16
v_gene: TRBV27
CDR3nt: TGTGCCAGCAGTTTATCGGGGAGGGGAGGCAATCAGCCCCAGCATTTT
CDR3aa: CASSLSGRGGNQPQHF

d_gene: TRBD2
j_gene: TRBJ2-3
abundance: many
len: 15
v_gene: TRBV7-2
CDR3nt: TGTGCCAGCAGCTCGGGACTAGATGTGACAGATACGCAGTATTTT
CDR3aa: CASSSGLDVTDTQYF

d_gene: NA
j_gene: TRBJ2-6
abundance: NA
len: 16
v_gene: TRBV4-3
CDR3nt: TGCGCCAGCAGCCAAGAGTCGGGCGCTGGGGCCAACGTCCTGACTTTC
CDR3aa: CASSQESGAGANVLTF

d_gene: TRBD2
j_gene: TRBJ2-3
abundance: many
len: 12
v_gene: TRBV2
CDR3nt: TGTGCCAGCACATGGGGGGGATATACGCAGTATTTT
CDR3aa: CASTWGGYTQYF

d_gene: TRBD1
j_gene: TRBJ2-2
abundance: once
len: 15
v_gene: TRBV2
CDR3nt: TGTGCCAGCAGGCAAGACAGGGAAGGCACCGGGGAGCTGTTTTTT
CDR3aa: CASRQDREGTGELFF

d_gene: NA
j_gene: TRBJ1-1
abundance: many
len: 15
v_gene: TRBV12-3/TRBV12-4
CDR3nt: TGTGCCAGCAGTTTAATGTCCCGGCTGAACACTGAAGCTTTCTTT
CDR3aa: CASSLMSRLNTEAFF

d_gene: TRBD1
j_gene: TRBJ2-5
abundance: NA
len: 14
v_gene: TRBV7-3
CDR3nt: TGTGCCAGCAGTCAAGGGGGCCCCGAAGAGACCCAGTACTTC
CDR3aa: CASSQGGPEETQYF

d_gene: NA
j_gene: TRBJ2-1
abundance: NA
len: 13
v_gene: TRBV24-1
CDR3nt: TGTGCCACCAGTGATGTGGGTTGGGATGAGCAGTTCTTC
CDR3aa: CATSDVGWDEQFF

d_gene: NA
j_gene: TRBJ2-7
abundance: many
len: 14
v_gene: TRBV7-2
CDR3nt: TGTGCCAGCAGCCCCCCGGGATCGCTATACGAGCAGTACTTC
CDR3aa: CASSPPGSLYEQYF

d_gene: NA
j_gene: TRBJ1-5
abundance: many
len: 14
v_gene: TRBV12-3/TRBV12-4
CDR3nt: TGTGCCAGCAGCACTGGGGGTGGCAATCAGCCCCAGCATTTT
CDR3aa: CASSTGGGNQPQHF

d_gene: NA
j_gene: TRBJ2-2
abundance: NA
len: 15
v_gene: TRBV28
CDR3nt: TGTGCCAGCAGTTTTCGCAGGGGTTATGCCGGGGAGCTGTTTTTT
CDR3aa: CASSFRRGYAGELFF

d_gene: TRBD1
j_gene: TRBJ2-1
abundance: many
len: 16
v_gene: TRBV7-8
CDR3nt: TGTGCCAGCAGCTTAACTAATTGGGGACAGGGAAATGAGCAGTTCTTC
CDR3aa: CASSLTNWGQGNEQFF

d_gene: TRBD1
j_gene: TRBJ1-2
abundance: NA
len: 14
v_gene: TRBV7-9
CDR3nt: TGTGCCAGCAGCCTCGGACAGGGCCCTGAGGGCTACACCTTC
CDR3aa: CASSLGQGPEGYTF

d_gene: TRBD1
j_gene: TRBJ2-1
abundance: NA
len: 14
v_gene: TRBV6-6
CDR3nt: TGTGCCAGCACCAGACAGGGGTCCTACAATGAGCAGTTCTTC
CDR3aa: CASTRQGSYNEQFF

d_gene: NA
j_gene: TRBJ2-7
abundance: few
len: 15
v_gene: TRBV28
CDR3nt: TGTGCCAGCAGTTTCTCGGATCCCGCGTACTACGAGCAGTACTTC
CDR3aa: CASSFSDPAYYEQYF

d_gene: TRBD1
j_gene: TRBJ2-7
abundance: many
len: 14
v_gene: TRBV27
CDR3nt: TGTGCCAGCAGGGGACAGGTAGACTCCTACGAGCAGTACTTC
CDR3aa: CASRGQVDSYEQYF

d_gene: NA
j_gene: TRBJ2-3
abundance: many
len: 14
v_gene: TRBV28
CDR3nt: TGTGCCAGCAGAAATACAGGGAGTACAGATACGCAGTATTTT
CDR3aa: CASRNTGSTDTQYF

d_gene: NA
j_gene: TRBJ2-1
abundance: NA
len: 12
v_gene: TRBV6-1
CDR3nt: TGTGCCAGTGGGGGGTCCTACAATGAGCAGTTCTTC
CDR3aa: CASGGSYNEQFF

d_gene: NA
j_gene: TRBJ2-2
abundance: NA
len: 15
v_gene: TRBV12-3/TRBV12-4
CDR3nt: TGTGCCAGCAGCTGGGAACAGGGTGCGACCGGGGAGCTGTTTTTT
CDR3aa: CASSWEQGATGELFF

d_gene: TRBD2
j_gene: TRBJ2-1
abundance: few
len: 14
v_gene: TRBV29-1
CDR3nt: TGCAGCGTTACTAGCGGGAGCTCCTACAATGAGCAGTTCTTC
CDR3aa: CSVTSGSSYNEQFF

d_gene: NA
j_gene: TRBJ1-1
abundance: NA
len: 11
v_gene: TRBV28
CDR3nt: TGTGCCAGCAGTTCCCCTCAGGGAGCTTTCTTT
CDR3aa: CASSSPQGAFF

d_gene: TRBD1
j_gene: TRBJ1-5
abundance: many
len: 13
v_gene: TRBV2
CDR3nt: TGTGCCAGCAGGGACAGGGGGCTTCAGCCCCAGCATTTT
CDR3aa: CASRDRGLQPQHF

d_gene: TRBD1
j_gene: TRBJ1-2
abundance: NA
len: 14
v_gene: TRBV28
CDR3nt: TGTGCCAGCAGCACAGGGGGCAAGGACTATGGCTACACCTTC
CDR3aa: CASSTGGKDYGYTF

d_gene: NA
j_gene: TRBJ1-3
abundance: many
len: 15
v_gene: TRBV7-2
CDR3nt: TGTGCCAGCAGCTTGGACGTACTAGCTGGAAACACCATATATTTT
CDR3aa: CASSLDVLAGNTIYF

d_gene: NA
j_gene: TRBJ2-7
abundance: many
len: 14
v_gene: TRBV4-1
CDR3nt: TGCGCCAGCAGCCAAATGCCAGAGACCTACGAGCAGTACTTC
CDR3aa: CASSQMPETYEQYF

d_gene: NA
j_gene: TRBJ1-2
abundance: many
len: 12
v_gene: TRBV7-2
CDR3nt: TGTGCCAGCAGCTTGGGCCCCTATGGCTACACCTTC
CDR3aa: CASSLGPYGYTF

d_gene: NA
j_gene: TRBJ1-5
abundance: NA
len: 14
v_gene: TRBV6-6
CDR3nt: TGTGCCAGCAGTGGGGAGGCATCTAATCAGCCCCAGCATTTT
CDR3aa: CASSGEASNQPQHF

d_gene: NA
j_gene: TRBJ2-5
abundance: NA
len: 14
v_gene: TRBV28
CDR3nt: TGTGCCAGCATCACTAGCCAGGGCCAAGAGACCCAGTACTTC
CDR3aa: CASITSQGQETQYF

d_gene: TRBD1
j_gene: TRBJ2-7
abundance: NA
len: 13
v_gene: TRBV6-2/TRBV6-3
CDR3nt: TGTGCCAGCAGGAGGACAGGGGGAAACGAGCAGTACTTC
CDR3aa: CASRRTGGNEQYF